One and the same sample provided the 3 T cell receptor beta chains below, sequenced in a study of cytomegalovirus exposure and HLA in healthy donors. A multiplex PCR was run with 60 Vbeta primers and 13 Jbeta primers. The repertoire was sequenced with immunoSEQ multiplex PCR; TCRdb's copy has only in-frame clones and lacks some. Among fewer than 100,000 clones listed, 60% to 80% were seen once. The sample taken for sequencing was PBMCs. The receptors here all came from a female donor in good health and CMV-seronegative.

The rearrangement uses TRBV9 and TRBJ1-3; D gene unclear. V was trimmed by 0 bases and J by 6 bases, leaving 10 bases between them. The CDR3 is made up of 14 amino acids. The germline V gene has CDR1 SGDLS and CDR2 YYNGEE. The CDR3 reads CASSVGAGVNTIYF. DNA of the CDR3: TGTGCCAGCAGCGTAGGAGCGGGTGTAAACACCATATATTTT.

This clone has a handful of counts. The chain combines TRBV2 with TRBJ1-5; 9 bases are shared with TRBD1. Germline loops: CDR1 SNHLY, CDR2 FYNNEI. There are 15 residues in the CDR3. The ends lost 6 bases at V and 4 bases at J; junction bases unmatched: 7. DNA of the CDR3: TGTGCCAGCAGCCCTACAGGGGGCGGTAATCAGCCCCAGCATTTT. It is translated as CASSPTGGGNQPQHF.

The chain recombines TRBV7-3 with TRBJ2-6; D may be TRBD1 (6 bases). Germline loops: CDR1 SGHTA, CDR2 FQGTGA. This CDR3 spans 17 amino acids. The V gene lost 2 bases and the J gene lost 2 bases, with 13 bases spanning the gap. The CDR3 DNA reads TGTGCCAGCAGCTTATTGGGGGCTAAGGCTGGGGCCAACGTCCTGACTTTC. This sequence encodes CASSLLGAKAGANVLTF.